This entry concerns a single T cell receptor beta chain. Its antigen is not known. The data belong to a study of CD8 T cells in ankylosing spondylitis. Trimming removed 5 bases from V and 8 bases from J, with 18 bases in between. CDR3 length: 14 residues. Study observations and caveats: From matched ankylosing spondylitis synovial fluid, disease-linked clones were reportedly recovered at significantly enriched levels. Ankylosing spondylitis blood appeared to be characterized by a TCR beta motif of roughly eight highly homologous variants.

Quantitative molecular-barcoded 5'-RACE generated the TCR beta libraries. TCRdb re-called the 5' RACE reads with MiXCR, one entry per CDR3 protein. In the table there are roughly 240,000 distinct CDR3 sequences, roughly 32% of which are singletons. The sample comprised blood, either unsorted or a sorted T cell fraction (not recorded which). The chain recombines TRBV12-3 or TRBV12-4 with TRBJ1-1, with a weak D call TRBD1 (6 bases). This TCR derives from a male donor with ankylosing spondylitis or in good health (not recorded which). The CDR3 reads CASSPWDTAGEAFF. The CDR3 nucleotides read TGTGCCAGCAGTCCCTGGGACACCGCGGGGGAAGCTTTCTTT.